This T cell receptor (beta chain) was observed in a study of glioma-infiltrating T cells. Study-level results: Non-neoplastic patients had below-expected tissue-blood divergence, while all gliomas exceeded expectation.

With respect to this clonotype: Its target is not known. Germline and junction disagree at one end, which may indicate a read error.

Using RNA template, CDR3s of TCR alpha and beta were amplified with iRepertoire arm-PCR. One-step reverse transcription and amplification started from approximately 100-400 ng of tissue mRNA or PBMC total RNA. TCRdb itself ran the multiplex PCR reads through MiXCR, one entry per CDR3 protein. The sample contains approximately 100,000 distinct CDR3 sequences, about 30% of which appear only once. The sequencing input was glioma tissue, nonneoplastic brain tissue, or PBMCs (not recorded which). The sequence was obtained from a human donor with low-grade glioma or glioblastoma, undergoing nonglioma brain surgery, or in good health (not recorded which).

The DNA for the CDR3 is TGTGCCAGCAGTTCGGGGGGTGCAGGGGGCGGCCGGGAGCAGTGCTTC. As protein: CASSSGGAGGGREQCF. The gene calls are TRBV28 and TRBJ2-7; D may be TRBD1 (8 bases). CDR1 MDHEN and CDR2 SYDVKM come from the germline V gene. This CDR3 comprises 16 residues.